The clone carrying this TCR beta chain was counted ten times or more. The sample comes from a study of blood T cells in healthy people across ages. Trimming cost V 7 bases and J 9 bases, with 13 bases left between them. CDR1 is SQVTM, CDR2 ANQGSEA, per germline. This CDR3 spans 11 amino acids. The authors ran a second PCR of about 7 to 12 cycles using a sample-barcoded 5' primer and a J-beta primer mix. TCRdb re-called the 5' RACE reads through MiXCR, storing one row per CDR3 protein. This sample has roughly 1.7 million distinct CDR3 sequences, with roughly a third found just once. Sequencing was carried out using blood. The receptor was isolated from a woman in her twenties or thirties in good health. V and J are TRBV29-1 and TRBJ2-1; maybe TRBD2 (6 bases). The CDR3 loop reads CSAWRGSEQFF. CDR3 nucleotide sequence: TGCAGCGCTTGGCGGGGTAGTGAGCAGTTCTTC.